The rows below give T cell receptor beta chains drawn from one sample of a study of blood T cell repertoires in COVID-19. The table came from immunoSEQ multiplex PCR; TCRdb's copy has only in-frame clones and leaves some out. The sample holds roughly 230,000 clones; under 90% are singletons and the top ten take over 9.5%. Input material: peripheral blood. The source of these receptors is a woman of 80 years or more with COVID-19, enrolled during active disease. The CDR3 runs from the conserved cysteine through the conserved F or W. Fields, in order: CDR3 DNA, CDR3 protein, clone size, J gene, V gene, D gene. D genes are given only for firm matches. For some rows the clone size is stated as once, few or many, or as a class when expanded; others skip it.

DNA: TGTGCCAGCAGTTTAAAGGCAGGGGGGAACACCGGGGAGCTGTTTTTT; CDR3: CASSLKAGGNTGELFF; size: NA; J: TRBJ2-2; V: TRBV27; D: TRBD1
DNA: TGTGCCAGCACGGGGAGCCGGTTCTATGGCTACACCTTC; CDR3: CASTGSRFYGYTF; size: once; J: TRBJ1-2; V: TRBV28; D: NA
DNA: TGCGCCAGCAGCTTGCCGGGACTAGCGGATTACAATGAGCAGTTCTTC; CDR3: CASSLPGLADYNEQFF; size: NA; J: TRBJ2-1; V: TRBV5-1; D: TRBD2
DNA: TGTGCCATCAGTGCCTACAGTGCAACTAATGAAAAACTGTTTTTT; CDR3: CAISAYSATNEKLFF; size: NA; J: TRBJ1-4; V: TRBV10-3; D: NA
DNA: TGTGCCAGCACCGCGACAGCGGGAAACACCATATATTTT; CDR3: CASTATAGNTIYF; size: NA; J: TRBJ1-3; V: TRBV7-2; D: NA
DNA: TGTGCCAGCAGTCTACCGGGGTATGGCTACACCTTC; CDR3: CASSLPGYGYTF; size: NA; J: TRBJ1-2; V: TRBV12-3/TRBV12-4; D: NA
DNA: TGTGCCAGCAGCCAAGATCTGGGAGCGGGGGGGGGCAATGAGCAGTTCTTC; CDR3: CASSQDLGAGGGNEQFF; size: NA; J: TRBJ2-1; V: TRBV4-2; D: TRBD2
DNA: TGTGCCAGCAGTGCCCAACTAGCTTCGGGGGGGGCAAAGCGAGAGACCCAGTACTTC; CDR3: CASSAQLASGGAKRETQYF; size: NA; J: TRBJ2-5; V: TRBV6-1; D: TRBD2
DNA: TGTGCCAGTAGCCAGCGGGACTCCTACAATGAGCAGTTCTTC; CDR3: CASSQRDSYNEQFF; size: NA; J: TRBJ2-1; V: TRBV19; D: TRBD2
DNA: TGTGCCAGCAGTATACTAGCGGGGGGAGGAGATACGCAGTATTTT; CDR3: CASSILAGGGDTQYF; size: NA; J: TRBJ2-3; V: TRBV7-2; D: TRBD2
DNA: TGTGCCAGTAGCACAGGGGTAGCTGGAAACACCATATATTTT; CDR3: CASSTGVAGNTIYF; size: NA; J: TRBJ1-3; V: TRBV19; D: TRBD1
DNA: TGTGCCAGCAACAGGGGGAGGGACACCGGGGAGCTGTTTTTT; CDR3: CASNRGRDTGELFF; size: NA; J: TRBJ2-2; V: TRBV7-2; D: NA
DNA: TGTGCCAGCAGTTCCGGGACACTAGATTACAATGAGCAGTTCTTC; CDR3: CASSSGTLDYNEQFF; size: NA; J: TRBJ2-1; V: TRBV28; D: NA
DNA: TGTGCTACCGTACTAGCGGCAGATTCCTACAATGAGCAGTTCTTC; CDR3: CATVLAADSYNEQFF; size: NA; J: TRBJ2-1; V: TRBV5-4; D: TRBD2
DNA: TGTGCCAGCAGTGAAGTGGAGCCTAACAGGGGTTCGACCTTC; CDR3: CASSEVEPNRGSTF; size: few; J: TRBJ1-2; V: TRBV6-1; D: TRBD1
DNA: TGTGCCAGCAGTCGGACAGGGGTAAACGAGCAGTACTTC; CDR3: CASSRTGVNEQYF; size: NA; J: TRBJ2-7; V: TRBV6-5; D: TRBD1
DNA: TGTGCCAGCAGCCATACAGGGGGCACAGATACGCAGTATTTT; CDR3: CASSHTGGTDTQYF; size: NA; J: TRBJ2-3; V: TRBV3-1/TRBV3-2; D: TRBD1
DNA: TGTGCCAGTACCGCCAGGACAGGGTCGAGCTCCTACGAGCAGTACTTC; CDR3: CASTARTGSSSYEQYF; size: NA; J: TRBJ2-7; V: TRBV19; D: TRBD1
DNA: TGTGCCAGCAGCTTGGATCTAGGAGGGGAGACCCAGTACTTC; CDR3: CASSLDLGGETQYF; size: NA; J: TRBJ2-5; V: TRBV5-4; D: NA
DNA: TGTGCCAGCAGTTCCAGCTCCTACAATGAGCAGTTCTTC; CDR3: CASSSSSYNEQFF; size: NA; J: TRBJ2-1; V: TRBV12-3/TRBV12-4; D: NA
DNA: TGTGCCAGCAGCGTAGGGGACAGCTCTGGAAACACCATATATTTT; CDR3: CASSVGDSSGNTIYF; size: NA; J: TRBJ1-3; V: TRBV9; D: TRBD1
DNA: TGTGCCAGCTCACCAAAAGGAGCCACAAGCTCTGGGGCCAACGTCCTGACTTTC; CDR3: CASSPKGATSSGANVLTF; size: NA; J: TRBJ2-6; V: TRBV18; D: NA
DNA: TGTGCCAGCAGTTTGGTGCAGGGGGCTCTGGGCTACACCTTC; CDR3: CASSLVQGALGYTF; size: NA; J: TRBJ1-2; V: TRBV28; D: TRBD1
DNA: TGTGCCAGCAGCCCATCACGGACCGGGGAGCTGTTTTTT; CDR3: CASSPSRTGELFF; size: NA; J: TRBJ2-2; V: TRBV7-6; D: NA
DNA: TGTGCCAGCAGTTCATCGGACGGACGGAGGACTGAAGCTTTCTTT; CDR3: CASSSSDGRRTEAFF; size: NA; J: TRBJ1-1; V: TRBV6-5; D: NA
DNA: TGTGCCAGCTCACCGGAGGATATAAACACTGAAGCTTTCTTT; CDR3: CASSPEDINTEAFF; size: few; J: TRBJ1-1; V: TRBV18; D: NA
DNA: TGTGCCAGCAGCCCAATTCCGTACCAAAGGACAGGGAGAGCCGGGGAGCTGTTTTTT; CDR3: CASSPIPYQRTGRAGELFF; size: NA; J: TRBJ2-2; V: TRBV4-2; D: TRBD1
DNA: TGTGCCAGCAGCTTAGCGATTGGACGGGGGAGCTCTGGAAACACCATATATTTT; CDR3: CASSLAIGRGSSGNTIYF; size: once; J: TRBJ1-3; V: TRBV7-9; D: NA
DNA: TGTGCCAGCAGTTTCAGCGGGACAGGGGGCCCGATGGTCTATGGCTACACCTTC; CDR3: CASSFSGTGGPMVYGYTF; size: NA; J: TRBJ1-2; V: TRBV3-1/TRBV3-2; D: TRBD1
DNA: TGTGCCAGTACCCCATGGGGTGGGGGGAAGAACACTGAAGCTTTCTTT; CDR3: CASTPWGGGKNTEAFF; size: NA; J: TRBJ1-1; V: TRBV19; D: NA
DNA: TGTGCCAGCAGTGGGACAGGGAGAGATGAGCAGTTCTTC; CDR3: CASSGTGRDEQFF; size: NA; J: TRBJ2-1; V: TRBV28; D: TRBD1
DNA: TGCGCCAGCAGCCTGCAACCGACAGGGGCTTCTGAAGCTTTCTTT; CDR3: CASSLQPTGASEAFF; size: NA; J: TRBJ1-1; V: TRBV5-1; D: TRBD1
DNA: TGTGCCAGTAATAACAGGGGGGCACAAGAGACCCAGTACTTC; CDR3: CASNNRGAQETQYF; size: NA; J: TRBJ2-5; V: TRBV19; D: TRBD1
DNA: TGTGCCTCCGCCGACAGGGGACAAGAGACCCAGTACTTC; CDR3: CASADRGQETQYF; size: few; J: TRBJ2-5; V: TRBV3-1/TRBV3-2; D: TRBD1
DNA: TGTGCCAGCAGTGCGCCAACCCAACTAGCGGGGGATTTTAGCACAGATACGCAGTATTTT; CDR3: CASSAPTQLAGDFSTDTQYF; size: NA; J: TRBJ2-3; V: TRBV2; D: TRBD2
DNA: TGTGCCAGCAGCGCCGGACAGGGGTTAGGCGAGCAGTACTTC; CDR3: CASSAGQGLGEQYF; size: NA; J: TRBJ2-7; V: TRBV7-3; D: TRBD1
DNA: TGTGCCAGCAAATCAGTCTCCTACGAGCAGTACTTC; CDR3: CASKSVSYEQYF; size: few; J: TRBJ2-7; V: TRBV6-5; D: NA
DNA: TGTGCCAGCTCACCACGGACAGCCAACACCGGGGAGCTGTTTTTT; CDR3: CASSPRTANTGELFF; size: NA; J: TRBJ2-2; V: TRBV18; D: NA
DNA: TGTGCCAGCCCGCGCGGGGGGCCCCCGGCGGATTCACCCCTCCACTTT; CDR3: CASPRGGPPADSPLHF; size: few; J: TRBJ1-6; V: TRBV7-3; D: NA
DNA: TGTGCCAGCCGCGACAGGGAATATTCACCCCTCCACTTT; CDR3: CASRDREYSPLHF; size: NA; J: TRBJ1-6; V: TRBV19; D: TRBD1
DNA: TGTGCCAGCAGTAAACCGGGACAGGGGACTCCTACTTCCTACGAGCAGTACTTC; CDR3: CASSKPGQGTPTSYEQYF; size: NA; J: TRBJ2-7; V: TRBV21-1; D: NA
DNA: TGTGCCAGCAGCCCTCTGAGTATAGCTTCAGCTTTCTTT; CDR3: CASSPLSIASAFF; size: NA; J: TRBJ1-1; V: TRBV7-2; D: NA
DNA: TGTGCCATCAGCCCCTTTGACAGGCGCTCTGGAAACACCATATATTTT; CDR3: CAISPFDRRSGNTIYF; size: many; J: TRBJ1-3; V: TRBV10-3; D: NA
DNA: TGTGCCAGCAGCCAAGTAGTAGGGTCTAGCGGGGGCCCGGGGAGCACAGATACGCAGTATTTT; CDR3: CASSQVVGSSGGPGSTDTQYF; size: NA; J: TRBJ2-3; V: TRBV4-2; D: TRBD2
DNA: TGTGCCAGCGTTCAGGGTCGGAGCACAGATACGCAGTATTTT; CDR3: CASVQGRSTDTQYF; size: NA; J: TRBJ2-3; V: TRBV2; D: NA
DNA: TGCGCCAGCAGCTTGGTTCCGGGTCGGAACACCGGGGAGCTGTTTTTT; CDR3: CASSLVPGRNTGELFF; size: NA; J: TRBJ2-2; V: TRBV5-1; D: NA
DNA: TGTGCCAGCAGCGTAGACGCAGACACTGAAGCTTTCTTT; CDR3: CASSVDADTEAFF; size: few; J: TRBJ1-1; V: TRBV9; D: NA
DNA: TGCGCCAGCAGCGTTGGACAGGGAACTAATTCACCCCTCCACTTT; CDR3: CASSVGQGTNSPLHF; size: NA; J: TRBJ1-6; V: TRBV5-1; D: TRBD1
DNA: TGTGCCAGCAGCCCTCGGACTAGCGGGGAGGAGACCCAGTACTTC; CDR3: CASSPRTSGEETQYF; size: NA; J: TRBJ2-5; V: TRBV4-2; D: TRBD2
DNA: TGTGCCGCACAGGGTTCTGGAAACACCATATATTTT; CDR3: CAAQGSGNTIYF; size: NA; J: TRBJ1-3; V: TRBV12-3/TRBV12-4; D: NA
DNA: TGTGCCAGCAGACGATATTTACAGGGCCTGTACGAGCAGTACTTC; CDR3: CASRRYLQGLYEQYF; size: NA; J: TRBJ2-7; V: TRBV27; D: NA
DNA: TGCGCCAGCAGCGCTGGCGGTGGGGCCAACGTCCTGACTTTC; CDR3: CASSAGGGANVLTF; size: NA; J: TRBJ2-6; V: TRBV5-1; D: NA
DNA: TGTGCCAGCTCAGAGGGACAGGTGTATGGCTACACCTTC; CDR3: CASSEGQVYGYTF; size: NA; J: TRBJ1-2; V: TRBV18; D: TRBD1
DNA: TGTGCCAGCAGTGAGTGGGACAGTATGAACACTGAAGCTTTCTTT; CDR3: CASSEWDSMNTEAFF; size: once; J: TRBJ1-1; V: TRBV27; D: TRBD1
DNA: TGTGCCAGCAGTTACTCGACTAGGGGGCTGTTTTTT; CDR3: CASSYSTRGLFF; size: NA; J: TRBJ2-2; V: TRBV6-6; D: NA
DNA: TGTGCCTCTGGGACAGGCAGCTCCTACGAGCAGTACTTC; CDR3: CASGTGSSYEQYF; size: NA; J: TRBJ2-7; V: TRBV30; D: TRBD1
DNA: TGCAGCGTTAAAACGGGGGCGGGGGGCTACGAGCAGTACTTC; CDR3: CSVKTGAGGYEQYF; size: NA; J: TRBJ2-7; V: TRBV29-1; D: TRBD2